These T cell receptor beta chains were read from a single sample in a study of T cell changes during pregnancy in multiple sclerosis. TCRdb's table, derived via immunoSEQ multiplex PCR, lists solely in-frame clones and lacks some. The table includes 85,000 to 120,000 clones, around 93% detected once. The specimen was peripheral blood, collected after pregnancy. The source of these receptors is a female donor with multiple sclerosis, enrolled in a pregnancy study. The CDR3 runs from the conserved cysteine through the conserved F or W. A D gene is named only where the DNA matches it firmly. The size field is filled for only some rows; it gives once, few, many or a size class.

abundance	v_gene	d_gene	len	j_gene	CDR3aa	CDR3nt
.	TRBV5-6	TRBD1	14	TRBJ1-1	CASTIDRADTEAFF	TGTGCCAGCACCATTGACAGGGCGGACACTGAAGCTTTCTTT
.	TRBV6-5	.	15	TRBJ2-2	CASRRDGGANGELFF	TGTGCCAGCAGGAGAGATGGGGGGGCCAACGGGGAGCTGTTTTTT
once	TRBV6-5	TRBD1	15	TRBJ1-2	CASTNRAGTGYGYTF	TGTGCCAGCACTAACCGTGCCGGGACAGGCTATGGCTACACCTTC
.	TRBV19	TRBD1	15	TRBJ1-1	CASRVIGDRNTEAFF	TGTGCCAGTAGAGTAATCGGGGACAGGAACACTGAAGCTTTCTTT
.	TRBV27	TRBD1	14	TRBJ2-1	CASSPRQGGNEQFF	TGTGCCAGCAGTCCCAGACAGGGGGGGAATGAGCAGTTCTTC
.	TRBV10-3	.	12	TRBJ1-1	CATQAMNTEAFF	TGTGCCACACAGGCCATGAACACTGAAGCTTTCTTT
.	TRBV7-9	.	11	TRBJ2-7	CASSGSGEQYF	TGTGCCAGCAGTGGGAGTGGCGAGCAGTACTTC
.	TRBV29-1	.	13	TRBJ1-2	CSVEGQGYYGYTF	TGCAGCGTTGAGGGTCAGGGATACTATGGCTACACCTTC
.	TRBV5-1	TRBD1	13	TRBJ2-7	CASSSGQGRLQYF	TGCGCCAGCAGCTCGGGACAGGGGCGCCTTCAGTACTTC
.	TRBV28	TRBD1	17	TRBJ1-2	CASSSPGQGRLNYGYTF	TGTGCCAGCAGTTCCCCCGGACAGGGGCGGTTAAACTATGGCTACACCTTC
.	TRBV10-3	.	13	TRBJ2-3	CAIRPGDTDTQYF	TGTGCCATCCGGCCCGGAGACACAGATACGCAGTATTTT
.	TRBV4-1	.	16	TRBJ2-2	CASSQARLPVAGELFF	TGCGCCAGCAGCCAAGCACGTTTACCCGTAGCCGGGGAGCTGTTTTTT
.	TRBV27	TRBD1	14	TRBJ2-3	CASGDRERTDTQYF	TGTGCCAGCGGTGACAGGGAAAGAACAGATACGCAGTATTTT
.	TRBV19	TRBD1	14	TRBJ1-5	CATWTGDSNQPQHF	TGTGCCACTTGGACAGGGGATAGCAATCAGCCCCAGCATTTT
.	TRBV19	.	18	TRBJ2-3	CASSPYARTTPSTDTQYF	TGTGCCAGTAGTCCCTACGCCCGGACTACCCCTAGCACAGATACGCAGTATTTT
once	TRBV5-4	TRBD2	16	TRBJ2-1	CASSPGGSGGYNEQFF	TGTGCCAGCAGCCCCGGGGGTAGCGGGGGATACAATGAGCAGTTCTTC
.	TRBV7-2	.	16	TRBJ2-2	CASSLKRTSSTGELFF	TGTGCCAGCAGCTTAAAGCGGACTTCCTCCACCGGGGAGCTGTTTTTT
few	TRBV30	.	12	TRBJ1-1	CAWSRPDREAFF	TGTGCCTGGAGTAGACCGGACAGAGAAGCTTTCTTT
.	TRBV13	TRBD1	20	TRBJ1-4	CASSSPGQGANWNLGEKLFF	TGTGCCAGCAGCTCCCCGGGACAGGGGGCTAATTGGAATCTCGGTGAAAAACTGTTTTTT
.	TRBV5-1	TRBD2	15	TRBJ2-1	CASSLASGSINEQFF	TGCGCCAGCAGCTTGGCCAGCGGGAGTATCAATGAGCAGTTCTTC
.	TRBV9	.	15	TRBJ1-1	CASSARGGLNTEAFF	TGTGCCAGCAGCGCCCGGGGAGGGTTGAACACTGAAGCTTTCTTT
.	TRBV6-1	.	15	TRBJ1-6	CASSEPGGLGSPLHF	TGTGCCAGCAGTGAACCAGGCGGGTTAGGATCACCCCTCCACTTT
.	TRBV9	TRBD1	14	TRBJ1-5	CAIHWDRGNQPQHF	TGTGCCATCCATTGGGACAGGGGCAATCAGCCCCAGCATTTT